Listed here are 27 T cell receptor beta chains from one sample, sequenced in a study of cytomegalovirus exposure and HLA in healthy donors. This PCR relied on a set of 60 Vbeta primers and 13 Jbeta primers. Assay: immunoSEQ multiplex PCR; the TCRdb copy retains only in-frame clones and omits some. The sample lists about 180,000 clones; over 70% were seen once. Sequencing used PBMCs. The receptors here all came from a young man in good health and CMV-seropositive.

This clone was picked up a small number of times. The chain combines TRBV4-2 with TRBJ1-3; weak D call: TRBD1 (6 bases). Trimming stripped 0 bases from V and 3 bases from J, with 15 bases between. The CDR3 is 17 amino acids. The germline CDR1 and CDR2 sequences are LGHNA and YNFKEQ. The CDR3 reads CASSQDLGRGGGNTIYF. CDR3 nucleotide sequence: TGTGCCAGCAGCCAAGATCTCGGGAGGGGGGGTGGAAACACCATATATTTT.

The rearrangement joins TRBV5-1 to TRBJ2-5; 7 positions match TRBD1. The junction had 4 bases not matched to a gene; V was cut back by 2 bases and J by 3 bases. The length of the CDR3 is 14 residues. CDR1 is SGHRS, CDR2 YFSETQ, per germline. DNA of the CDR3: TGCGCCAGCAGCTTAGGAACAGGGGAAGAGACCCAGTACTTC. Protein: CASSLGTGEETQYF.

J is TRBJ2-7 and V is TRBV6-1; 11 positions agree with TRBD2. This CDR3 region has 15 residues. In germline, CDR1 is MNHNS, CDR2 SASEGT. Germline trimming cut 7 bases from V and 2 bases from J; bases unmatched to any gene: 7. CDR3 residues: CASIPSGRFAYEQYF. The CDR3 nucleotides read TGTGCCAGCATTCCTAGCGGGAGGTTCGCCTACGAGCAGTACTTC.

The table lists this clone with a count of one. The V call is TRBV11-3, the J call TRBJ1-2, with TRBD1 matching over 7 bases. The CDR3 sequence is 16 residues long. Germline lookup yields CDR1 SGHNT and CDR2 YENEEA. V was clipped by 0 bases and J by 2 bases; unmatched bases: 6. The CDR3 sequence is CASSLDRAGGNYGYTF. CDR3 coding DNA: TGTGCCAGCAGCTTAGATCGGGCAGGGGGGAACTATGGCTACACCTTC.

The rearrangement links TRBV5-4 to TRBJ2-3; 9 bases align to TRBD1. The CDR3 is 14 residues long. V was pared by 4 bases and J by 8 bases, with 8 bases of the junction left unmatched. In germline, CDR1 is SGHNT, CDR2 YYREEE (reference sequence). CDR3: CASSAGTGTVTQYF. CDR3 nucleotides: TGTGCCAGCAGCGCCGGGACAGGGACCGTTACGCAGTATTTT. Full variable domain (outside the CDR3, taken from reference TRBV5-4 and TRBJ2-3): ETGVTQSPTHLIKTRGQQVTLRCSSQSGHNTVSWYQQALGQGPQFIFQYYREEENGRGNFPPRFSGLQFPNYSSELNVNALELDDSALYLCASSAGTGTVTQYFGPGTRLTVL.

V is TRBV10-3 and J is TRBJ2-2, with D perhaps matching TRBD2 (7 bases). The V end lost 4 bases, the J end lost 4 bases, and 13 bases lay between the germline ends. There are 15 residues in the CDR3. Germline CDR1 ENHRY, CDR2 SYGVKD. Here the CDR3 reads CAISALGGATGELFF. The CDR3, as DNA: TGTGCCATCAGTGCGCTTGGGGGGGCCACCGGGGAGCTGTTTTTT.

V and J are TRBV27 and TRBJ2-2; no definite D call. This CDR3 is 13 amino acids long. In germline, CDR1 is MNHEY, CDR2 SMNVEV (reference sequence). Trimming cost V 6 bases and J 6 bases, with 11 bases left between them. CDR3: CASSPGWAGELFF. Written as DNA, the CDR3 is TGTGCCAGCAGCCCCGGGTGGGCCGGGGAGCTGTTTTTT.

The chain has TRBV10-2 and TRBJ2-7; 8 bases align to TRBD1. This CDR3 region has 17 residues. Trimming took 0 bases from V and 2 from J; bases not matched to a gene: 9. Germline V CDR1 and CDR2: WSHSY, SAAADI. The CDR3 nucleotides read TGCGCCAGCAGTGAGTCCACCCCGGACAGGGACCCCTACGAGCAGTACTTC. Amino acid sequence: CASSESTPDRDPYEQYF.

The V gene is TRBV7-9, the J gene TRBJ1-1, with D hard to call. The CDR3 covers 13 residues. V was clipped by 1 base and J by 11 bases, with 14 bases between them. Per germline, CDR1 SEHNR and CDR2 FQNEAQ (reference sequence). CDR3 in amino acids: CASSLGGSPAAFF. CDR3 coding DNA: TGTGCCAGCAGCTTAGGAGGGAGCCCAGCCGCTTTCTTT.

The chain employs TRBV27 and TRBJ1-1, with D uncertain. The germline V and J ends were trimmed by 5 bases and 5 bases, with 21 bases remaining between them. Per the germline V gene, CDR1 is MNHEY and CDR2 is SMNVEV (reference sequence). This CDR3 contains 16 residues. In DNA form, the CDR3 reads TGTGCCAGCAGTCAGCCAAGGTACGGGGTGGGTACTGAAGCTTTCTTT. Translation: CASSQPRYGVGTEAFF.

The chain links TRBV28 to TRBJ2-4; D is ambiguous. Germline CDR1 is MDHEN and CDR2 is SYDVKM. Trimming took off 7 bases at V and 3 bases at J, with 13 bases between the two ends. This CDR3 comprises 14 residues. In DNA, the CDR3 is TGTGCCAGCACCATCTCCCCACACAAAAACATTCAGTACTTC. Translated: CASTISPHKNIQYF.

This sequence joins TRBV5-4 and TRBJ2-5, with 14 positions matching TRBD2. V was pared by 3 bases and J by 4 bases, with 5 bases of the junction left unmatched. CDR3 length: 16 amino acids. Germline V CDR1 and CDR2: SGHNT, YYREEE (reference sequence). The CDR3, as DNA: TGTGCCAGCAGCTCGGGACTAGCGGGAGAGGGAGAGACCCAGTACTTC. Encoded protein: CASSSGLAGEGETQYF.

J is TRBJ1-1 and V is TRBV7-8, with D possibly TRBD1 on 5 matching bases. This CDR3 region has 15 residues. Germline CDR1 is SGHVS and CDR2 is FQNEAQ. Trimming left V 5 bases short and J 6 bases short, with 19 bases between. The CDR3, as DNA: TGTGCCAGCAGCCCCAGACAGAGATCATTCCCTGAAGCTTTCTTT. It translates to CASSPRQRSFPEAFF.

This chain uses TRBV14 with TRBJ2-3; 7 bases line up with TRBD2. V lost 0 bases, J lost 5 bases, and 8 bases stayed unmatched. In germline, CDR1 is SGHDN, CDR2 FVKESK. The CDR3 has 16 amino acids. In DNA form, the CDR3 reads TGTGCCAGCAGCCAAGATTGGGCGGGAGCGGGAGATACGCAGTATTTT. This encodes CASSQDWAGAGDTQYF.

The genes are TRBV5-1 and TRBJ2-2, with D tentatively TRBD1 (5 bases). The V and J ends lost 4 bases and 1 base respectively, with 11 bases between them. This CDR3 is 15 amino acids long. CDR1 and CDR2 from the germline V gene are SGHRS and YFSETQ. The CDR3 bases are TGCGCCAGCAGCCCGCTCCAGGGGAACACCGGGGAGCTGTTTTTT. Translation: CASSPLQGNTGELFF.

The chain joins TRBV11-2 to TRBJ2-3, with 8 bases lining up with TRBD2. The CDR3 is 16 amino acids. Per germline, CDR1 SGHAT and CDR2 FQNNGV. J was trimmed by 5 bases and V by 0 bases; bases with no gene match: 7. CDR3 residues: CASSLDSGGQRDTQYF. The CDR3 region has the DNA TGTGCCAGCAGCTTAGATTCGGGAGGGCAGAGAGATACGCAGTATTTT.

This rearrangement joins TRBV15 to TRBJ2-7, with a tentative D call TRBD2 (5 bases). V shed 1 base and J shed 4 bases, with 11 bases lying between them. Germline lookup yields CDR1 LNHNV and CDR2 YYDKDF (reference sequence). The CDR3 is made up of 14 amino acids. CDR3 nucleotides: TGTGCCACCAGCAGAGGTCCCGGCGGGTACGAGCAGTACTTC. It yields the protein CATSRGPGGYEQYF.

V gene TRBV9 combines with J gene TRBJ2-7, with D possibly being TRBD2 (7 bases). Germline CDR1 reads SGDLS; CDR2 reads YYNGEE. This CDR3 has 16 amino acids. V lost 4 bases, J lost 5 bases, and 22 bases lay in between. This chain's CDR3 is CASSRDYRVLGNEQYF. For the CDR3, the DNA is TGTGCCAGCAGCAGGGACTACAGGGTCCTCGGGAACGAGCAGTACTTC.

The CDR3 here is CASSLAPGGSYEQYF. CDR3 sequence (DNA): TGCGCCAGCAGCTTGGCCCCAGGGGGCTCCTACGAGCAGTACTTC. The chain employs TRBV5-1 and TRBJ2-7; TRBD1 matches 7 bases. This CDR3 has 15 residues. Germline V CDR1 and CDR2: SGHRS, YFSETQ. Unmatched junction bases numbered 3, after V lost 0 bases and J lost 0 bases. The full variable domain, in which reference TRBV5-1 and TRBJ2-7 provide the parts outside the CDR3, is KAGVTQTPRYLIKTRGQQVTLSCSPISGHRSVSWYQQTPGQGLQFLFEYFSETQRNKGNFPGRFSGRQFSNSRSEMNVSTLELGDSALYLCASSLAPGGSYEQYFGPGTRLTVT.

This clone is a singleton in its sample. The rearrangement links TRBV5-1 to TRBJ1-2; 7 bases fit TRBD1. Germline V CDR1 and CDR2: SGHRS, YFSETQ. V dropped 2 bases and J dropped 4; count of bases not matched to a gene: 8. This CDR3 contains 15 residues. The CDR3 DNA sequence: TGCGCCAGCAGCTTAACACTGGGGGACAGCTATGGCTACACCTTC. Translated, it gives CASSLTLGDSYGYTF. The full variable domain, completed using reference TRBV5-1 and TRBJ1-2, is KAGVTQTPRYLIKTRGQQVTLSCSPISGHRSVSWYQQTPGQGLQFLFEYFSETQRNKGNFPGRFSGRQFSNSRSEMNVSTLELGDSALYLCASSLTLGDSYGYTFGSGTRLTVV.

The chain carries TRBV2 and TRBJ1-5; D remains ambiguous. This CDR3 has 14 amino acids. Trimming stripped 2 bases from V and 4 bases from J, with 9 bases between. Per germline, CDR1 SNHLY and CDR2 FYNNEI. In DNA form, the CDR3 reads TGTGCCAGCAGTGAACGCGGGGAGAATCAGCCCCAGCATTTT. As protein: CASSERGENQPQHF.

CDR3 amino acids: CASRSGQREKLFF. In DNA form, the CDR3 reads TGTGCCAGCAGGTCGGGACAGAGAGAAAAACTGTTTTTT. V and J are TRBV11-2 and TRBJ1-4, with 7 bases aligning to TRBD1. The CDR3 spans 13 residues. Germline V CDR1 and CDR2: SGHAT, FQNNGV. Trimming cost V 6 bases and J 8 bases; bases outside gene matches: 6.

The chain joins TRBV27 to TRBJ1-2; 7 bases align to TRBD1. The CDR3 is 14 residues long. Looked up from germline, CDR1 is MNHEY and CDR2 is SMNVEV (reference sequence). Trimming cost V 5 bases and J 2 bases; bases outside gene matches: 5. The DNA for the CDR3 is TGTGCCAGCAGTCCACAGGGGAGGAACTATGGCTACACCTTC. Its translation is CASSPQGRNYGYTF.

This clone was observed a few times. The V and J genes are TRBV4-3 and TRBJ1-4; D remains ambiguous. The V end lost 0 bases, the J end lost 4 bases, and 18 bases lay between the germline ends. CDR1 is LGHNA, CDR2 YSLEER, per germline. This CDR3 has 18 amino acids. The CDR3 loop is CASSQERAVGRLNEKLFF. The CDR3 DNA reads as TGCGCCAGCAGCCAAGAAAGGGCGGTGGGGAGACTTAATGAAAAACTGTTTTTT.

The V call is TRBV27, the J call TRBJ1-2; TRBD1 is a possible D gene (5 bases). Germline V gene data show CDR1 as MNHEY and CDR2 as SMNVEV (reference sequence). Trimming took off 6 bases at V and 2 bases at J, with 16 bases between the two ends. This CDR3 contains 15 residues. The CDR3 sequence: CASSPGTGANYGYTF. DNA of the CDR3: TGTGCCAGCAGCCCCGGTACAGGAGCCAACTATGGCTACACCTTC.

The genes are TRBV5-1 and TRBJ2-7, with 7 bases matching TRBD2. J lost 0 bases, V lost 0 bases, and 3 bases had no gene match. The length of the CDR3 is 15 residues. Germline V CDR1 and CDR2: SGHRS, YFSETQ. CDR3 protein: CASSLVSGGSYEQYF. The DNA of the CDR3 is TGCGCCAGCAGCTTGGTGTCGGGGGGCTCCTACGAGCAGTACTTC.

This chain joins TRBV27 and TRBJ2-3; TRBD2 matches at 13 bases. V lost 3 bases to trimming and J lost 3 bases; unmatched junction nucleotides: 9. Germline lookup yields CDR1 MNHEY and CDR2 SMNVEV (reference sequence). CDR3 length equals 18 residues. CDR3 amino acids: CASSFSRTSGRWTDTQYF. The DNA of the CDR3 is TGTGCCAGCAGTTTTTCCCGGACTAGCGGGAGATGGACAGATACGCAGTATTTT.